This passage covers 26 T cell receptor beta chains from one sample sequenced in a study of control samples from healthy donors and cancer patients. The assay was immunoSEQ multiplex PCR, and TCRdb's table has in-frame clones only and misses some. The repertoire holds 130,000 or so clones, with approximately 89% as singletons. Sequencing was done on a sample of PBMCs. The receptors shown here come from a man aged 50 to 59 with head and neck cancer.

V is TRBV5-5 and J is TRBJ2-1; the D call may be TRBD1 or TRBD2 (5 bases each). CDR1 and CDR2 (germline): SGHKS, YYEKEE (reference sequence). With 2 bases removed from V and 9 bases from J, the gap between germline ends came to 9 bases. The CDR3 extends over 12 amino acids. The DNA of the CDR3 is TGTGCCAGCAGCTTTGGGGGAAGTGAGCAGTTCTTC. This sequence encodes CASSFGGSEQFF.

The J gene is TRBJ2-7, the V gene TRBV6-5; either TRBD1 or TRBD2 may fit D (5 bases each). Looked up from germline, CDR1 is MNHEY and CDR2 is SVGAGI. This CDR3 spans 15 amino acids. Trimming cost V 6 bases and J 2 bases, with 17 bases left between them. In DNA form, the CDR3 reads TGTGCCAGCAGGGGGTCCGGGGACCCCACCTACGAGCAGTACTTC. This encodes CASRGSGDPTYEQYF.

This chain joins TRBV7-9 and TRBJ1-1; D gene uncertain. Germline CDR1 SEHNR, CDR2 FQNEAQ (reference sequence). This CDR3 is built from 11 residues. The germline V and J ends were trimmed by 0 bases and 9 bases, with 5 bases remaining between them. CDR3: CASSLAKKAFF. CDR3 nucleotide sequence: TGTGCCAGCAGCTTAGCGAAAAAAGCTTTCTTT.

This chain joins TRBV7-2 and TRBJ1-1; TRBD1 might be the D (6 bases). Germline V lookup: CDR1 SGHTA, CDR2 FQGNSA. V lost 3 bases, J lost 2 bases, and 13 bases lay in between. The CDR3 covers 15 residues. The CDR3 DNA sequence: TGTGCCAGCAGCTTCGGACAGCGGAGAAACACTGAAGCTTTCTTT. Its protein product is CASSFGQRRNTEAFF.

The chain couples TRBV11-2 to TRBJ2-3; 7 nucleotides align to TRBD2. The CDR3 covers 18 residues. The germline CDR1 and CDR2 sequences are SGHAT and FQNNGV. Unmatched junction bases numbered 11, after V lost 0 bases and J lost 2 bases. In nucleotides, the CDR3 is TGTGCCAGCAGCTTAGATCCCCCCCAGGGAGGGATCACAGATACGCAGTATTTT. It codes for CASSLDPPQGGITDTQYF.

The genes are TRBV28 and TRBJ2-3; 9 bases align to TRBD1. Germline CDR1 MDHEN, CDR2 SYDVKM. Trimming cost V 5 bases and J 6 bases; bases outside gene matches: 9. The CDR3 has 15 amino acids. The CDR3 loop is CASSKQGAPTDTQYF. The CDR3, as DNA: TGTGCCAGCAGTAAACAGGGGGCCCCCACGGATACGCAGTATTTT.

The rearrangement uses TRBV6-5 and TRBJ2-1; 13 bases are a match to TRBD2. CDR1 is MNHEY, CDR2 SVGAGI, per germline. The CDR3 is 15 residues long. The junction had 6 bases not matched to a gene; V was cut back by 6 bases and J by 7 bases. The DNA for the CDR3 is TGTGCCAGCAGGGCGGGACTAGCGGGGTCAAATGAGCAGTTCTTC. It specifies CASRAGLAGSNEQFF.

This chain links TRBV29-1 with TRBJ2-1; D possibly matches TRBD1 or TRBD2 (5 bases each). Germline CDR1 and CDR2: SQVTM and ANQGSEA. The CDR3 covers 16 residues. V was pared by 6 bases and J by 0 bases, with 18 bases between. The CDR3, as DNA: TGCAGCGTAAGGGGACGGGAATGGAGCTCCTACAATGAGCAGTTCTTC. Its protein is CSVRGREWSSYNEQFF.

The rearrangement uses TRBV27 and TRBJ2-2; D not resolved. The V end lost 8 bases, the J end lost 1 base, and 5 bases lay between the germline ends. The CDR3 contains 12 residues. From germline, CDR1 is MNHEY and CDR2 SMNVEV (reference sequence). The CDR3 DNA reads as TGTGCCAGCCGTATGAACACCGGGGAGCTGTTTTTT. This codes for CASRMNTGELFF.

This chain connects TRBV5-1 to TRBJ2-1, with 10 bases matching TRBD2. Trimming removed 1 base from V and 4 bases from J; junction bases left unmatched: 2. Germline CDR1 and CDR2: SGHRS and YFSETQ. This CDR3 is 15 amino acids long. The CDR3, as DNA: TGCGCCAGCAGCTTGACTAGCGGGGATTACAATGAGCAGTTCTTC. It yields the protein CASSLTSGDYNEQFF. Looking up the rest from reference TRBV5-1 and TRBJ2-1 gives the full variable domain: KAGVTQTPRYLIKTRGQQVTLSCSPISGHRSVSWYQQTPGQGLQFLFEYFSETQRNKGNFPGRFSGRQFSNSRSEMNVSTLELGDSALYLCASSLTSGDYNEQFFGPGTRLTVL.

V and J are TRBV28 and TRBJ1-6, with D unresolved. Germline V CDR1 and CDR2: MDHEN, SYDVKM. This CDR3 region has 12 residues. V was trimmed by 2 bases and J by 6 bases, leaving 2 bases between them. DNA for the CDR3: TGTGCCAGCAGTTTAGTTAATTCACCCCTCCACTTT. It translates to CASSLVNSPLHF.

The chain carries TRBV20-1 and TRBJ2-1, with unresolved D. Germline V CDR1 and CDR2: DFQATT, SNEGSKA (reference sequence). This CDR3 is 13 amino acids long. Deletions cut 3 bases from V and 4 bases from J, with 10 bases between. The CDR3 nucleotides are TGCAGTGCTAGTGAACAAGTATACAATGAGCAGTTCTTC. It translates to CSASEQVYNEQFF.

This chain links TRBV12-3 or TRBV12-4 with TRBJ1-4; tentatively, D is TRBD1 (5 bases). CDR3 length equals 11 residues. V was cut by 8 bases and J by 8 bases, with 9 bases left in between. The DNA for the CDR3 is TGTGCCAGCGGGGGTAGGGAAAAACTGTTTTTT. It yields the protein CASGGREKLFF.

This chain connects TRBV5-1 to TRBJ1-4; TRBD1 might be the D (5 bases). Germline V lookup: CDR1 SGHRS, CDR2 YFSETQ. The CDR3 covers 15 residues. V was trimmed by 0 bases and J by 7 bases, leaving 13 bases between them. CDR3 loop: CASSLGQGGGEKLFF. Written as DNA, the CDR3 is TGCGCCAGCAGCTTGGGTCAGGGCGGCGGTGAAAAACTGTTTTTT.

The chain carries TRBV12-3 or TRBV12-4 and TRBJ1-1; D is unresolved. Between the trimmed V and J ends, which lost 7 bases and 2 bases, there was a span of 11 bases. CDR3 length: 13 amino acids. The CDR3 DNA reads TGTGCCAGCAATGAGGTGTCAAACACTGAAGCTTTCTTT. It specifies CASNEVSNTEAFF.

The CDR3 loop reads CASSSGQGAQAEAFF. In nucleotides, the CDR3 is TGCGCCAGCAGCTCCGGACAGGGGGCGCAGGCTGAAGCTTTCTTT. The chain employs TRBV5-1 and TRBJ1-1; 11 positions agree with TRBD1. Looked up from germline, CDR1 is SGHRS and CDR2 is YFSETQ. The CDR3 is made up of 15 amino acids. The trim removed 3 bases at V and 6 bases at J, leaving 7 bases unmatched. Filled out from reference TRBV5-1 and TRBJ1-1, the complete variable domain reads KAGVTQTPRYLIKTRGQQVTLSCSPISGHRSVSWYQQTPGQGLQFLFEYFSETQRNKGNFPGRFSGRQFSNSRSEMNVSTLELGDSALYLCASSSGQGAQAEAFFGQGTRLTVV.

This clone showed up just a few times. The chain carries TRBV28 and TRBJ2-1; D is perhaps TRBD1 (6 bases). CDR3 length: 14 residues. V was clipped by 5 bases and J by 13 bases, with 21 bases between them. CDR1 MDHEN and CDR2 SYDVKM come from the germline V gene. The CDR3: CASSPIYRDNGQFF. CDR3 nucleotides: TGTGCCAGCAGTCCGATATACCGGGACAACGGACAGTTCTTC.

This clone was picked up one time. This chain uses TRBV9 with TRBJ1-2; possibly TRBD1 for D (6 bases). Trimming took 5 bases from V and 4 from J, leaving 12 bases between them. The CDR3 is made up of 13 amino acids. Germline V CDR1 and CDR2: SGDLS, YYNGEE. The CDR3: CASRIQGAYGYTF. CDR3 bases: TGTGCCAGCAGGATACAGGGAGCCTATGGCTACACCTTC.

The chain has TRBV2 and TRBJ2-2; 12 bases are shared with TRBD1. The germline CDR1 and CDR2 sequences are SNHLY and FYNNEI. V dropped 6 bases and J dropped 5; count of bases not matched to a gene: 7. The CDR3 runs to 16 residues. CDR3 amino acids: CASSGDRGLSTGELFF. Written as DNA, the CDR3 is TGTGCCAGCAGCGGGGACAGGGGGCTATCTACCGGGGAGCTGTTTTTT.

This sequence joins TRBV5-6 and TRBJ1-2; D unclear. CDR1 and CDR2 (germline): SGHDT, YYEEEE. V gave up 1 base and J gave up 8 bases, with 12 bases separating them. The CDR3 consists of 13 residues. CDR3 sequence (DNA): TGTGCCAGCAGCTTGTGGGGTAGAAGAGGCTACACCTTC. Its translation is CASSLWGRRGYTF.

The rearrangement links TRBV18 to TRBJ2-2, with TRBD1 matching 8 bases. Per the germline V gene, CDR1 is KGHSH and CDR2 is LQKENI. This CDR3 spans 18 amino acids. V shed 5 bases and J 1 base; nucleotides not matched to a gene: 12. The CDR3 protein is CASSSSGQGPLNTGELFF. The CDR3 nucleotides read TGTGCCAGCTCATCCTCTGGACAGGGCCCCCTGAACACCGGGGAGCTGTTTTTT.

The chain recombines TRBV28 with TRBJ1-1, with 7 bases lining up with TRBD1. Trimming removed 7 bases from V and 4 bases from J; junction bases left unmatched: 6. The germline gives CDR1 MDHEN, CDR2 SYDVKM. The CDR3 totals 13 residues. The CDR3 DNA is TGTGCCAGCAAAGGGGGCCTTAGCACTGAAGCTTTCTTT. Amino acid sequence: CASKGGLSTEAFF. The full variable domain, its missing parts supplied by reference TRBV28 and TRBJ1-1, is DVKVTQSSRYLVKRTGEKVFLECVQDMDHENMFWYRQDPGLGLRLIYFSYDVKMKEKGDIPEGYSVSREKKERFSLILESASTNQTSMYLCASKGGLSTEAFFGQGTRLTVV.

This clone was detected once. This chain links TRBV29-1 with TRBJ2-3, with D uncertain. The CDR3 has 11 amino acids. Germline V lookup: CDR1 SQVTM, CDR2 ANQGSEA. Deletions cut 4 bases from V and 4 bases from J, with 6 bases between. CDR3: CSVVVADTQYF. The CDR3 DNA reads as TGCAGCGTTGTTGTGGCAGATACGCAGTATTTT.

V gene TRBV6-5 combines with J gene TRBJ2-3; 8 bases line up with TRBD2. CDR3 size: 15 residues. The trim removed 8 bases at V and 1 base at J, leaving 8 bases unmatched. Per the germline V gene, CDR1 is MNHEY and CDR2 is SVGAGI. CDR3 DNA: TGTGCCAGCTCTCCGGGGGGGCCCCGCACAGATACGCAGTATTTT. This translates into CASSPGGPRTDTQYF.

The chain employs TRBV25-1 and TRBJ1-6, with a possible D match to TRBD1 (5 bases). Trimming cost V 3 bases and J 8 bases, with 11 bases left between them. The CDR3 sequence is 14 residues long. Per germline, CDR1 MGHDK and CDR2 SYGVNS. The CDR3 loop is CASSDRERDSPLHF. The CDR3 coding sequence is TGTGCCAGCAGTGACAGGGAAAGGGATTCACCCCTCCACTTT. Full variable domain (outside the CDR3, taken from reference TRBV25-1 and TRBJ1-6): EADIYQTPRYLVIGTGKKITLECSQTMGHDKMYWYQQDPGMELHLIHYSYGVNSTEKGDLSSESTVSRIRTEHFPLTLESARPSHTSQYLCASSDRERDSPLHFGNGTRLTVT.

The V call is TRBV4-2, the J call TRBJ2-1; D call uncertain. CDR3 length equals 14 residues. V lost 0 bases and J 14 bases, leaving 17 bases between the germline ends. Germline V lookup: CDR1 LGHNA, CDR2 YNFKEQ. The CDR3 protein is CASSQEGYSWGEFF. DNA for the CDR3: TGTGCCAGCAGCCAAGAGGGTTACAGTTGGGGTGAGTTCTTC.